This TCR beta chain is drawn from a study of technical replicates of blood from a few donors. Using immunoSEQ multiplex PCR, the repertoire was profiled, and TCRdb retains in-frame clones only, with some absent. The sample lists some 74,000 clones, 95% to 97% seen once, with 0.25% to 0.35% in the top ten. This clone was recorded once. Germline assignment: CDR1 SGHAT and CDR2 FQNNGV. J lost 5 bases, V lost 4 bases, and 9 bases had no gene match. This CDR3 is 15 amino acids long. The gene calls are TRBV11-2 and TRBJ1-1, with 8 bases aligning to TRBD1. This sequence was found in a human donor in good health. The specimen was T cells isolated from PBMCs. Here the CDR3 DNA reads TGTGCCAGCAGCTCCAACAGGGGGGCAAATACTGAAGCTTTCTTT. Residues: CASSSNRGANTEAFF.